This is a list of T cell receptor beta chains from one sample in a study of regulatory T cells in long-lasting Graves disease. A single record per CDR3 protein comes from TCRdb applying MiXCR to the multiplex PCR reads. The data contain 350,000 to 450,000 distinct CDR3 sequences, 15% of them singletons. In addition, the sample was reused for a study of T cells in Graves' hyperthyroidism and ophthalmopathy.

Specimen: peripheral blood mononuclear cells (PBMCs), collected at new diagnosis, from a patient treated with antithyroid drugs. Receptors were obtained from a woman in her twenties or thirties with Graves disease. Both conserved end residues are part of each CDR3. The order of the fields is V gene, D gene, clone size, J gene, CDR3 protein, CDR3 DNA. The D gene is left open where the match is weak. Clone size appears in some rows only: once, few, many, or a class for an expanded clone.

v_gene: TRBV27; d_gene: NA; abundance: NA; j_gene: TRBJ1-2; CDR3aa: CASRFRGPYDYTF; CDR3nt: TGTGCCAGCAGGTTTAGGGGTCCCTATGACTACACCTTC
v_gene: TRBV6-1; d_gene: NA; abundance: few; j_gene: TRBJ2-4; CDR3aa: CASRRQNQNIQYF; CDR3nt: TGTGCCAGCAGACGACAGAATCAAAACATTCAGTACTTC
v_gene: TRBV10-3; d_gene: TRBD1; abundance: many; j_gene: TRBJ1-2; CDR3aa: CAISPGQGYGYTF; CDR3nt: TGTGCCATCAGTCCGGGACAGGGATATGGCTACACCTTC
v_gene: TRBV25-1; d_gene: NA; abundance: few; j_gene: TRBJ2-1; CDR3aa: CASSEYGWSSYNEQFF; CDR3nt: TGTGCCAGCAGTGAATATGGGTGGAGCTCCTACAATGAGCAGTTCTTC
v_gene: TRBV25-1; d_gene: TRBD1; abundance: NA; j_gene: TRBJ2-7; CDR3aa: CASSLGTGAGYEQYF; CDR3nt: TGTGCCAGCAGTTTGGGGACAGGGGCAGGCTACGAGCAGTACTTC
v_gene: TRBV10-3; d_gene: TRBD2; abundance: few; j_gene: TRBJ2-3; CDR3aa: CAARTASGKWTDTQYF; CDR3nt: TGTGCCGCCCGAACCGCTAGCGGGAAATGGACAGATACGCAGTATTTT
v_gene: TRBV6-5; d_gene: NA; abundance: many; j_gene: TRBJ2-3; CDR3aa: CASRYTYPGADTQYF; CDR3nt: TGTGCCAGCAGGTACACCTACCCGGGGGCAGATACGCAGTATTTT
v_gene: TRBV12-3/TRBV12-4; d_gene: NA; abundance: many; j_gene: TRBJ1-5; CDR3aa: CASSQRRISNQPQHF; CDR3nt: TGTGCCAGCAGTCAGAGACGGATTAGCAATCAGCCCCAGCATTTT
v_gene: TRBV30; d_gene: NA; abundance: NA; j_gene: TRBJ2-5; CDR3aa: CAWSTGTQQETQYF; CDR3nt: TGTGCCTGGAGTACCGGGACTCAACAAGAGACCCAGTACTTC
v_gene: TRBV12-3/TRBV12-4; d_gene: NA; abundance: NA; j_gene: TRBJ2-2; CDR3aa: CASQPKGFTGELFF; CDR3nt: TGTGCCAGCCAGCCGAAGGGGTTCACCGGGGAGCTGTTTTTT
v_gene: TRBV10-1; d_gene: NA; abundance: NA; j_gene: TRBJ2-2; CDR3aa: CASRRDPYSGELFF; CDR3nt: TGCGCCAGCCGCCGGGACCCTTATTCCGGGGAGCTGTTTTTT
v_gene: TRBV14; d_gene: TRBD2; abundance: many; j_gene: TRBJ2-7; CDR3aa: CASSPGTSGRYKYF; CDR3nt: TGTGCCAGCTCACCAGGGACTAGCGGGAGATATAAGTACTTC
v_gene: TRBV2; d_gene: NA; abundance: many; j_gene: TRBJ2-3; CDR3aa: CASSWTNDASTDTQYF; CDR3nt: TGTGCCAGCAGCTGGACAAATGACGCCAGCACAGATACGCAGTATTTT
v_gene: TRBV19; d_gene: NA; abundance: few; j_gene: TRBJ1-1; CDR3aa: CASSIAAEAFF; CDR3nt: TGTGCCAGTAGTATCGCAGCTGAAGCTTTCTTT
v_gene: TRBV5-1; d_gene: NA; abundance: many; j_gene: TRBJ1-1; CDR3aa: CASSLGGGQNTEAFF; CDR3nt: TGCGCCAGCAGCCTTGGGGGGGGCCAAAACACTGAAGCTTTCTTT
v_gene: TRBV30; d_gene: TRBD1; abundance: many; j_gene: TRBJ1-1; CDR3aa: CAWRTGTENTEAFF; CDR3nt: TGTGCCTGGAGGACCGGGACAGAGAACACTGAAGCTTTCTTT
v_gene: TRBV6-1; d_gene: NA; abundance: few; j_gene: TRBJ2-5; CDR3aa: CASSEGASESFETQYF; CDR3nt: TGTGCCAGCAGTGAAGGCGCTAGCGAGAGTTTTGAGACCCAGTACTTC
v_gene: TRBV15; d_gene: NA; abundance: many; j_gene: TRBJ2-1; CDR3aa: CATSRDISNEQFF; CDR3nt: TGTGCCACCAGCAGAGATATCTCCAATGAGCAGTTCTTC
v_gene: TRBV24-1; d_gene: NA; abundance: NA; j_gene: TRBJ2-5; CDR3aa: CATSDPVGGGETQYF; CDR3nt: TGTGCCACCAGTGATCCGGTGGGAGGGGGTGAGACCCAGTACTTC
v_gene: TRBV20-1; d_gene: NA; abundance: few; j_gene: TRBJ2-1; CDR3aa: CSAGGGRSSYNEQFF; CDR3nt: TGCAGTGCCGGGGGTGGGAGGAGCTCCTACAATGAGCAGTTCTTC
v_gene: TRBV6-5; d_gene: TRBD2; abundance: many; j_gene: TRBJ2-7; CDR3aa: CASSYSLSSGGLNYEQYF; CDR3nt: TGTGCCAGCAGTTACTCGTTGTCTAGCGGGGGGTTAAACTACGAGCAGTACTTC
v_gene: TRBV7-3; d_gene: NA; abundance: many; j_gene: TRBJ2-2; CDR3aa: CASRVLPSSGELFF; CDR3nt: TGTGCCAGCAGAGTCCTCCCCTCCTCCGGGGAGCTGTTTTTT
v_gene: TRBV12-3/TRBV12-4; d_gene: NA; abundance: many; j_gene: TRBJ1-2; CDR3aa: CASSQGPYGYTF; CDR3nt: TGCGCCAGCAGCCAGGGCCCTTATGGCTACACCTTC
v_gene: TRBV18; d_gene: NA; abundance: many; j_gene: TRBJ2-5; CDR3aa: CASSPKNQETQYF; CDR3nt: TGTGCCAGCTCACCCAAAAACCAAGAGACCCAGTACTTC
v_gene: TRBV29-1; d_gene: TRBD2; abundance: few; j_gene: TRBJ2-3; CDR3aa: CSVEGLPGLAGGRDTQYF; CDR3nt: TGCAGCGTTGAGGGCCTCCCGGGACTAGCGGGAGGACGCGATACGCAGTATTTT
v_gene: TRBV10-1; d_gene: NA; abundance: few; j_gene: TRBJ1-3; CDR3aa: CASGPDVGNTIYF; CDR3nt: TGCGCCAGCGGCCCCGATGTCGGAAACACCATATATTTT
v_gene: TRBV6-2/TRBV6-3; d_gene: TRBD1; abundance: NA; j_gene: TRBJ1-5; CDR3aa: CASAFDRGNQPQHF; CDR3nt: TGTGCCAGCGCCTTCGACAGGGGCAATCAGCCCCAGCATTTT
v_gene: TRBV7-8; d_gene: TRBD2; abundance: many; j_gene: TRBJ2-1; CDR3aa: CASSLARTSGSSYNEQFF; CDR3nt: TGTGCCAGCAGCTTAGCGAGGACTAGCGGGAGCTCCTACAATGAGCAGTTCTTC
v_gene: TRBV3-1; d_gene: NA; abundance: many; j_gene: TRBJ2-2; CDR3aa: CASSQDPRHTGELFF; CDR3nt: TGTGCCAGCAGCCAGGACCCGCGGCACACCGGGGAGCTGTTTTTT
v_gene: TRBV14; d_gene: TRBD2; abundance: NA; j_gene: TRBJ2-7; CDR3aa: CASSRVGGRDPYEQYF; CDR3nt: TGTGCCAGCAGCCGGGTCGGTGGGAGGGACCCATACGAGCAGTACTTC
v_gene: TRBV9; d_gene: NA; abundance: few; j_gene: TRBJ2-3; CDR3aa: CASSVGELITDTQYF; CDR3nt: TGTGCCAGCAGCGTAGGCGAACTTATCACAGATACGCAGTATTTT
v_gene: TRBV2; d_gene: NA; abundance: NA; j_gene: TRBJ1-1; CDR3aa: CASRDTYSGTEAFF; CDR3nt: TGTGCCAGCAGGGATACCTATAGCGGCACTGAAGCTTTCTTT
v_gene: TRBV30; d_gene: NA; abundance: many; j_gene: TRBJ1-2; CDR3aa: CAWTAPDGLVGYTF; CDR3nt: TGTGCCTGGACTGCACCCGACGGTCTAGTTGGCTACACCTTC
v_gene: TRBV6-5; d_gene: NA; abundance: many; j_gene: TRBJ2-3; CDR3aa: CASSYSSRSPTTSTDTQYF; CDR3nt: TGTGCCAGCAGTTACTCGTCAAGGTCCCCCACCACTAGCACAGATACGCAGTATTTT
v_gene: TRBV5-1; d_gene: NA; abundance: many; j_gene: TRBJ2-7; CDR3aa: CASSGLRDHNSYEQYF; CDR3nt: TGCGCCAGCAGCGGACTCCGGGACCACAACTCCTACGAGCAGTACTTC
v_gene: TRBV10-3; d_gene: NA; abundance: many; j_gene: TRBJ2-7; CDR3aa: CAIRQGESYEQYF; CDR3nt: TGTGCCATCAGGCAGGGAGAATCCTACGAGCAGTACTTC
v_gene: TRBV30; d_gene: TRBD2; abundance: NA; j_gene: TRBJ2-1; CDR3aa: CATGTSGRLSYNEQFF; CDR3nt: TGTGCCACCGGGACTAGCGGACGACTCTCCTACAATGAGCAGTTCTTC
v_gene: TRBV20-1; d_gene: NA; abundance: many; j_gene: TRBJ2-3; CDR3aa: CSARARDGFSTDTQYF; CDR3nt: TGCAGTGCTAGGGCACGGGACGGGTTTAGCACAGATACGCAGTATTTT
v_gene: TRBV6-1; d_gene: TRBD2; abundance: NA; j_gene: TRBJ2-1; CDR3aa: CASSDTPLAGEITNEQFF; CDR3nt: TGTGCCAGCAGCGACACGCCCCTAGCGGGAGAAATTACCAATGAGCAGTTCTTC
v_gene: TRBV20-1; d_gene: NA; abundance: NA; j_gene: TRBJ2-2; CDR3aa: CSARTPGYWGTGELFF; CDR3nt: TGCAGTGCTAGAACGCCCGGGTATTGGGGGACCGGGGAGCTGTTTTTT
v_gene: TRBV12-3/TRBV12-4; d_gene: NA; abundance: few; j_gene: TRBJ2-6; CDR3aa: CASSFVISGANVLTF; CDR3nt: TGTGCCAGCAGTTTTGTGATCTCTGGGGCCAACGTCCTGACTTTC
v_gene: TRBV5-6; d_gene: TRBD2; abundance: many; j_gene: TRBJ2-3; CDR3aa: CASSSGLAGRRTNTDTQYF; CDR3nt: TGTGCCAGCAGCTCCGGGCTAGCGGGGCGTCGTACAAACACAGATACGCAGTATTTT
v_gene: TRBV27; d_gene: TRBD2; abundance: many; j_gene: TRBJ2-3; CDR3aa: CASSPRAGGPADTQYF; CDR3nt: TGTGCCAGCAGTCCTCGGGCGGGAGGGCCTGCAGATACGCAGTATTTT
v_gene: TRBV20-1; d_gene: TRBD2; abundance: many; j_gene: TRBJ2-1; CDR3aa: CSASLREDSYNEQFF; CDR3nt: TGCAGTGCTAGTTTACGGGAGGACTCCTACAATGAGCAGTTCTTC
v_gene: TRBV6-2/TRBV6-3; d_gene: TRBD1; abundance: few; j_gene: TRBJ2-7; CDR3aa: CASSYGQGASYEQYF; CDR3nt: TGTGCCAGCAGTTACGGCCAGGGGGCAAGCTACGAGCAGTACTTC
v_gene: TRBV7-9; d_gene: NA; abundance: many; j_gene: TRBJ1-1; CDR3aa: CASSLLQGRVTEAFF; CDR3nt: TGTGCCAGCAGCTTACTGCAGGGGAGGGTTACTGAAGCTTTCTTT
v_gene: TRBV20-1; d_gene: TRBD2; abundance: many; j_gene: TRBJ2-1; CDR3aa: CSARGGLAGAFTSNEQFF; CDR3nt: TGCAGTGCTAGAGGTGGACTAGCGGGGGCCTTTACTTCCAATGAGCAGTTCTTC
v_gene: TRBV4-1; d_gene: NA; abundance: many; j_gene: TRBJ2-1; CDR3aa: CASSPDQEDNEQFF; CDR3nt: TGCGCCAGCAGCCCCGATCAGGAGGACAATGAGCAGTTCTTC
v_gene: TRBV24-1; d_gene: NA; abundance: many; j_gene: TRBJ2-5; CDR3aa: CATSPAGTKEETQYF; CDR3nt: TGTGCCACCAGCCCAGCCGGGACAAAAGAAGAGACCCAGTACTTC
v_gene: TRBV29-1; d_gene: NA; abundance: NA; j_gene: TRBJ2-5; CDR3aa: CSAGSSVQTQYF; CDR3nt: TGCAGCGCTGGGAGTAGCGTTCAGACCCAGTACTTC
v_gene: TRBV4-2; d_gene: NA; abundance: NA; j_gene: TRBJ1-5; CDR3aa: CASSQARSQPQHF; CDR3nt: TGTGCCAGCAGCCAAGCCCGGTCTCAGCCCCAGCATTTT
v_gene: TRBV6-5; d_gene: NA; abundance: few; j_gene: TRBJ2-5; CDR3aa: CASSYSQLETQYF; CDR3nt: TGTGCCAGCAGTTACTCGCAGCTGGAGACCCAGTACTTC
v_gene: TRBV29-1; d_gene: NA; abundance: NA; j_gene: TRBJ2-3; CDR3aa: CSVKLFILSTDTQYF; CDR3nt: TGCAGCGTTAAACTCTTCATTCTTAGCACAGATACGCAGTATTTT
v_gene: TRBV30; d_gene: NA; abundance: many; j_gene: TRBJ2-2; CDR3aa: CAWSDTGELFF; CDR3nt: TGTGCCTGGAGCGACACCGGGGAGCTGTTTTTT
v_gene: TRBV7-3; d_gene: TRBD1; abundance: few; j_gene: TRBJ1-1; CDR3aa: CASSLGGTGGKTEAFF; CDR3nt: TGTGCCAGCAGCTTAGGCGGGACAGGGGGAAAGACTGAAGCTTTCTTT